The sequence of this T cell receptor beta chain was determined in a study of regulatory T cells in long-lasting Graves disease. Study findings and constraints: Persistent patients shared 2,700 or so public clonotypes among themselves. Newly diagnosed patients shared fewer, at more than 850.

With regard to this clonotype: Its antigen is unknown.

Time point reported: persistent/refractory GD, antithyroid drugs over 5 years with positive TRAb. The TCR library used RNA extracted from PBMCs. V lost 5 bases, J lost 2 bases, and 16 bases lay in between. The CDR3 loop spans 17 amino acids. Germline loops: CDR1 ENHRY, CDR2 SYGVKD. For TCR beta, libraries came from iRepertoire HTBI primers and Arm-PCR of CDR3 regions. TCRdb used MiXCR to reprocess the multiplex PCR reads, holding one entry per CDR3 protein. Of 400,000 to 500,000 distinct CDR3 sequences listed, less than 25% were seen once; the top ten hold approximately 7.8%. The clonotype originates from a female donor with Graves disease. The sequencing here drew on peripheral blood mononuclear cells (PBMCs), taken when the disease was refractory, from a patient treated with antithyroid drugs. The rearrangement joins TRBV10-3 to TRBJ2-6; D might be TRBD1 or TRBD2, each matching 6 bases. The CDR3 spells CAISNPGEATGANVLTF. The CDR3 nucleotides are TGTGCCATCAGTAATCCAGGGGAGGCCACTGGGGCCAACGTCCTGACTTTC.